A selection of T cell receptor beta chains follows, all from one sample in a study of CD8+CD57+ T cells in acquired aplastic anemia. Each CDR3 protein gets one entry after TCRdb re-called the reads with MiXCR. Of over 150,000 distinct CDR3 sequences listed, about 48% are singletons. The sample was sorted CD4+, CD8+, or CD8+CD57+ T cells (not recorded which) from PBMCs. The receptor set was obtained from a human donor with aplastic anemia. Both conserved end residues are part of each CDR3. D genes are given only for firm matches. A row's size may be missing; if present it is once, few, many or a size class.

V gene	D gene	J gene	clone size	CDR3 DNA	CDR3 protein
TRBV27	NA	TRBJ2-7	NA	TGTGCCAGCAGTTTATCGTTGTATGTCTACGAGCAGCACTTC	CASSLSLYVYEQHF
TRBV2	NA	TRBJ2-2	NA	TGTGCCAGCAGACTGGACACCAACACCGGGGAGCTGTTTTTT	CASRLDTNTGELFF
TRBV2	NA	TRBJ1-4	many	TGTGCCAGAGGACAGAATGAAAAACTGTTTTTT	CARGQNEKLFF
TRBV19	TRBD2	TRBJ2-1	few	TGTGCCAGTAGTATAGCGGGGGGGGCCCCCGATGAGCAGTTCTTC	CASSIAGGAPDEQFF
TRBV7-9	NA	TRBJ1-1	once	NA	CAGSLVANGAEAFF
TRBV7-7	NA	TRBJ2-5	NA	TGTGCTAGCAGCTTAGAGGGGAGGGAGACCCAGTACTTC	CASSLEGRETQYF
TRBV3-1	TRBD1	TRBJ1-4	NA	TGTGCCAGCAGCCAAGGACAGGGCGGTGAAAAACTGTTTTTT	CASSQGQGGEKLFF
TRBV15	TRBD2	TRBJ2-5	NA	TGTGCCACCAGAGGGACTAGCGAACAGACCCAGTACTTC	CATRGTSEQTQYF
TRBV29-1	NA	TRBJ1-1	NA	TGCAGCGTTGAAATGCCGGAAGAGGCTGAAGCTTTCTTT	CSVEMPEEAEAFF
TRBV20-1	TRBD2	TRBJ2-5	NA	TGCAGTGCTAGGAATCTAGCGGGGGACAACGGGAGGGAGACCCAGTACTTC	CSARNLAGDNGRETQYF
TRBV20-1	NA	TRBJ2-1	NA	TGCAGTGCTATCAATGGTCCCATGGGTGAGCAGTTCTTC	CSAINGPMGEQFF
TRBV2	NA	TRBJ1-6	few	TGTGCCAGCAGCCTAAGGGAGGGTGACTCACCCCTCCACTTT	CASSLREGDSPLHF
TRBV12-3/TRBV12-4	NA	TRBJ2-1	NA	TGTGCCAGCAGTTTGCAGGGTTTTTCCTACAATGAGCAGTTCTTC	CASSLQGFSYNEQFF
TRBV29-1	TRBD2	TRBJ2-7	NA	TGCAGCGTTGCGCTACGACTAGCGGACTACGAGCAGTACTTC	CSVALRLADYEQYF
TRBV12-3/TRBV12-4	NA	TRBJ2-1	many	TGTGCCAGCAGTTTCAAACCCAATGAGCAGTTCTTC	CASSFKPNEQFF
TRBV7-8	TRBD1	TRBJ1-1	many	TGTGCCAGCAGCCCCAGGACAGGGGGATCAGAAGCTTTCTTT	CASSPRTGGSEAFF
TRBV20-1	NA	TRBJ2-7	NA	TGCAGTGCTAGAGTACTAGGGTACTCCTACGAGCAGTACTTC	CSARVLGYSYEQYF
TRBV7-3	TRBD2	TRBJ2-3	NA	TGTGCCAGCAGCTCGACTAGCGGGGGGGCCCCAGATGCGCAGTATTTT	CASSSTSGGAPDAQYF
TRBV15	NA	TRBJ2-7	many	TGTGCCACCAGCCCAGACAGCTACGAGCAGTACTTC	CATSPDSYEQYF
TRBV10-3	TRBD1	TRBJ2-7	NA	TGTGCCAGCATGAAGATGACAGGGGAATACTACGAGCAGTACTTC	CASMKMTGEYYEQYF
TRBV20-1	NA	TRBJ2-7	many	TGCAGTGCTAGAGATCTTGGGGGGAACGAGCAGTACTTC	CSARDLGGNEQYF
TRBV10-2	NA	TRBJ2-1	many	TGCGCCAGCCGTCTGAGCAATGAGCAGTTCTTC	CASRLSNEQFF
TRBV29-1	TRBD2	TRBJ2-6	NA	TGCAGCGTTGACGGGGGGGTCATCACTGAAGCTTTC	CSVDGGVITEAF
TRBV14	NA	TRBJ2-2	NA	TGTGCCAGCAGCCATCTAGGAGGCACCGGGGAGCTGTTTTTT	CASSHLGGTGELFF
TRBV7-2	TRBD2	TRBJ2-3	many	TGTGCCAGCAGCTACGGACTAGCGGTCACAGATACGCAGTATTTT	CASSYGLAVTDTQYF
TRBV4-1	TRBD2	TRBJ2-1	few	TGCGCCAGCAGCCAAGAAGGGCGGGGAACTAGCGGGGGGGATGGTGAGCAGTTCTTC	CASSQEGRGTSGGDGEQFF
TRBV13	NA	TRBJ1-2	many	TGTGCCAGCAACGGGGCAGACGATGGCTACACCTTC	CASNGADDGYTF
TRBV7-2	NA	TRBJ1-3	NA	TGTGCCAGCAGCCCCCGAGGGAGGGCTGGAAACACCATATATTTT	CASSPRGRAGNTIYF
TRBV11-2	NA	TRBJ1-1	few	TGTGCCAGCTGCCAGTTGCGCACTGAAGCTTTCTTT	CASCQLRTEAFF
TRBV6-4	NA	TRBJ1-3	NA	TGTGCCAGCAGTTACTCGCAGAGGGGAAACACCATATATTTT	CASSYSQRGNTIYF
TRBV10-3	NA	TRBJ2-3	few	TGTGCCATCAGGACGGACGGTTTTTCCCCAGATACGCAGTATTTT	CAIRTDGFSPDTQYF
TRBV29-1	TRBD1	TRBJ1-6	few	TGCAGCGTCACGACAGGGACGAATTCACCCCTCCACTTT	CSVTTGTNSPLHF
TRBV7-3	TRBD1	TRBJ1-1	NA	TGTGCCAACAGCCTTAGACAGGGCCAAGCTAGGACTGAAGCTTTCTTT	CANSLRQGQARTEAFF
TRBV7-2	TRBD1	TRBJ2-1	NA	TGTGCCAGCAGCTTAGCACAGGGGGCAAAGTACAATGAGCAGTTCTTC	CASSLAQGAKYNEQFF
TRBV6-1	NA	TRBJ2-7	NA	TGTGCCAGCCTAGGGGGGGCGCGGGAGCAGCACTTC	CASLGGAREQHF
TRBV29-1	NA	TRBJ2-1	NA	TGCAGCGTTGATCGCACATACAATGAGCAGTTCTTC	CSVDRTYNEQFF
TRBV29-1	NA	TRBJ2-7	NA	TGCAGCGTGCGGAGGGGCGGATCCTACGAGCAGTACTTC	CSVRRGGSYEQYF
TRBV2	NA	TRBJ1-1	NA	TGTGCCAGCAGTACCCCGGGGGCCACTGAAGCTTTCTTT	CASSTPGATEAFF
TRBV19	NA	TRBJ1-6	NA	TGTGCCAGTTCCCCGGGCAGGGCTTCCCTCCACTTT	CASSPGRASLHF
TRBV10-3	NA	TRBJ2-7	NA	TGTGCCATCAGTGTGGGCGGATTGAACTACGAGCAGTACTTC	CAISVGGLNYEQYF
TRBV29-1	NA	TRBJ1-1	NA	TGCAGCGTTGTCGGGGCGGCCACTGAAGCTTTCTTT	CSVVGAATEAFF
TRBV15	NA	TRBJ1-5	NA	TGTGCCACCAATAATGGCAATCAGCCCCAGCATTTT	CATNNGNQPQHF
TRBV6-1	NA	TRBJ1-2	once	TGTGCCAGCGGGGAGGATTGGGAGGGCTACACCTTC	CASGEDWEGYTF
TRBV20-1	TRBD1	TRBJ2-7	many	TGCAGTGCTAGGCTGGACAGGAGCTACTTCTACGAGCAGTACTTC	CSARLDRSYFYEQYF
TRBV29-1	NA	TRBJ2-1	few	TGCAGCGTTGGCGGAAATAGCCCTGGACAGTTCTTC	CSVGGNSPGQFF